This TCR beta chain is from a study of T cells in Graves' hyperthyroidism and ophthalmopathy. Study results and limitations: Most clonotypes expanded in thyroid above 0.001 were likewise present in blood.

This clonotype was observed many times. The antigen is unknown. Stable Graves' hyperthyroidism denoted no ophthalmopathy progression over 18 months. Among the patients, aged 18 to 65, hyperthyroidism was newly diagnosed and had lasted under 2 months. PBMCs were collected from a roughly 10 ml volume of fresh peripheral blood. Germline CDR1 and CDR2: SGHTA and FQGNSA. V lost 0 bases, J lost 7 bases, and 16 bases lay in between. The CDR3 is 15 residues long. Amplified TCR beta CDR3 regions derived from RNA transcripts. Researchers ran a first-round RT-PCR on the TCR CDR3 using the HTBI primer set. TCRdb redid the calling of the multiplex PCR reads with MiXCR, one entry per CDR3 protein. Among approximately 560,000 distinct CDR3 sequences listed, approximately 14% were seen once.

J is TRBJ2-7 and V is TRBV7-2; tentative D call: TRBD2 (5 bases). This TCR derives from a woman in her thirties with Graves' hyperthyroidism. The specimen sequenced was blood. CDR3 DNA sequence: TGTGCCAGCAGCTTAGCTGCTTCGGGCAGAGGGGAGCAGTACTTC. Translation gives CASSLAASGRGEQYF.